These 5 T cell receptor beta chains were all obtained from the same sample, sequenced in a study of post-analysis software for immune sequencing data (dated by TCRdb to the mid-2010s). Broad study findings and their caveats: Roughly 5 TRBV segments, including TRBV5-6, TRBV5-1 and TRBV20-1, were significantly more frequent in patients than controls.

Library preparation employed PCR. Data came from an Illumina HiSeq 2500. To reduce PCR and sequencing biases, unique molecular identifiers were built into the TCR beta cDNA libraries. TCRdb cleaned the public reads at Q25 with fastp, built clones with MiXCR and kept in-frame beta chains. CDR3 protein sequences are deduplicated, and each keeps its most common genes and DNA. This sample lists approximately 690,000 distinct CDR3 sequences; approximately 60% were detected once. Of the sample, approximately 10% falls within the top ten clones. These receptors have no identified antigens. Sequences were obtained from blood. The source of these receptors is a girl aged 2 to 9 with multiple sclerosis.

The CDR3 region has the DNA TGCGCCAGCAGCCCGGGACTAGAGGAGGAGACCCAGTACTTC. As protein: CASSPGLEEETQYF. The J gene is TRBJ2-5, the V gene TRBV10-1; 8 nucleotides match TRBD2. With 6 bases clipped from V and 5 bases from J, the junction kept 8 bases outside the gene matches. The CDR3 covers 14 residues. CDR1 is WNHNN, CDR2 SYGVQD, per germline (reference sequence).

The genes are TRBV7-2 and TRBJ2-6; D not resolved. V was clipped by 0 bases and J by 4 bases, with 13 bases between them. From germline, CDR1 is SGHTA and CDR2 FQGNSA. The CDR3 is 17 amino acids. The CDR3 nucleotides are TGTGCCAGCAGCTTAGCCGGCAGTCTCCCCGGGGCCAACGTCCTGACTTTC. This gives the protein CASSLAGSLPGANVLTF.

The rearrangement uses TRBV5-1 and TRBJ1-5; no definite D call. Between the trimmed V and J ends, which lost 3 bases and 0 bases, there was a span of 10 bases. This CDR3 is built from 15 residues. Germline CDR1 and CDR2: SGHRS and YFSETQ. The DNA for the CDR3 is TGCGCCAGCAGCTCACAAACCGATAGCAATCAGCCCCAGCATTTT. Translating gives CASSSQTDSNQPQHF.

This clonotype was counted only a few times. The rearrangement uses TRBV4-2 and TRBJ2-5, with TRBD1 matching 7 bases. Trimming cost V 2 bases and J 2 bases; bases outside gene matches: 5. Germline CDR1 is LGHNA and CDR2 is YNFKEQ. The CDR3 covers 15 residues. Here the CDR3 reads CASSQPGGRQETQYF. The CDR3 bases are TGTGCCAGCAGCCAACCAGGGGGACGGCAAGAGACCCAGTACTTC.

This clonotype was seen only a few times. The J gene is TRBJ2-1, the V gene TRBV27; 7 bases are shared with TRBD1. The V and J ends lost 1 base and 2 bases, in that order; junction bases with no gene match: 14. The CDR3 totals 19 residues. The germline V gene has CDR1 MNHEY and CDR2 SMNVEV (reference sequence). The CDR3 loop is CASSLYPPTRDRPYNEQFF. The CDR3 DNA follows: TGTGCCAGCAGTTTATATCCACCGACCCGGGACAGACCCTACAATGAGCAGTTCTTC.